A selection of T cell receptor beta chains follows, all from one sample in a study of identical twins. TCRdb reanalysed the 5' RACE reads using MiXCR and keeps one entry per CDR3 protein. This sample has around 490,000 distinct CDR3 sequences, with 20% to 25% found just once. The data were also submitted as part of a second study, on yellow fever vaccine responses in identical twins.

Sequenced sample: CD4+ T cells sorted from blood. Receptors originate from a woman younger than 30 in good health. CDR3s include the opening cysteine and the closing phenylalanine or tryptophan. A D gene is named only where the DNA matches it firmly. For some rows the clone size is stated as once, few or many, or as a class when expanded; others skip it.

CDR3 protein: CAISPQLGEQYF; CDR3 DNA: TGTGCCATCAGCCCCCAACTAGGCGAGCAGTACTTC; V gene: TRBV10-3; clone size: few; CDR3 length: 12; J gene: TRBJ2-7; D gene: NA
CDR3 protein: CASSGLGGGTEAFF; CDR3 DNA: TGTGCCAGCAGTGGCCTGGGGGGGGGCACTGAAGCTTTCTTT; V gene: TRBV6-1; clone size: NA; CDR3 length: 14; J gene: TRBJ1-1; D gene: NA
CDR3 protein: CSLEGGGDINEQFF; CDR3 DNA: TGCAGCCTTGAGGGGGGGGGAGATATCAATGAGCAGTTCTTC; V gene: TRBV29-1; clone size: few; CDR3 length: 14; J gene: TRBJ2-1; D gene: NA
CDR3 protein: CASRRGEHSGNTIYF; CDR3 DNA: TGTGCCAGCAGGAGGGGGGAACACTCTGGAAACACCATATATTTT; V gene: TRBV6-1; clone size: few; CDR3 length: 15; J gene: TRBJ1-3; D gene: NA
CDR3 protein: CATSRGAVESSYEQYF; CDR3 DNA: TGTGCCACCAGCAGAGGTGCGGTCGAGAGCTCCTACGAGCAGTACTTC; V gene: TRBV15; clone size: few; CDR3 length: 16; J gene: TRBJ2-7; D gene: NA
CDR3 protein: CASRTNRQANTGELFF; CDR3 DNA: TGTGCCAGCAGAACTAACAGACAGGCGAACACCGGGGAGCTGTTTTTT; V gene: TRBV11-2; clone size: NA; CDR3 length: 16; J gene: TRBJ2-2; D gene: NA
CDR3 protein: CASGGTGDSYNEQFF; CDR3 DNA: TGTGCCAGCGGGGGGACAGGAGACTCCTACAATGAGCAGTTCTTC; V gene: TRBV2; clone size: NA; CDR3 length: 15; J gene: TRBJ2-1; D gene: TRBD1
CDR3 protein: CASSLAQASTDTQYF; CDR3 DNA: TGCGCCAGCAGCTTGGCCCAAGCTAGCACAGATACGCAGTATTTT; V gene: TRBV5-1; clone size: NA; CDR3 length: 15; J gene: TRBJ2-3; D gene: NA
CDR3 protein: CASSLDSRSYNEQFF; CDR3 DNA: TGCGCCAGCAGCTTGGACAGCCGATCCTACAATGAGCAGTTCTTC; V gene: TRBV5-1; clone size: few; CDR3 length: 15; J gene: TRBJ2-1; D gene: NA
CDR3 protein: CSAPRGDYEQYF; CDR3 DNA: TGCAGTGCTCCCCGCGGGGACTACGAGCAGTACTTC; V gene: TRBV20-1; clone size: few; CDR3 length: 12; J gene: TRBJ2-7; D gene: NA
CDR3 protein: CASSLGDRGTGELFF; CDR3 DNA: TGTGCCAGCAGCTTAGGGGACAGGGGCACCGGGGAGCTGTTTTTT; V gene: TRBV7-6; clone size: NA; CDR3 length: 15; J gene: TRBJ2-2; D gene: TRBD1
CDR3 protein: CATSDPGTKETQYF; CDR3 DNA: TGTGCCACCAGTGACCCCGGGACAAAAGAGACCCAGTACTTC; V gene: TRBV24-1; clone size: NA; CDR3 length: 14; J gene: TRBJ2-5; D gene: NA
CDR3 protein: CSVFPLLARLAGVIGELFF; CDR3 DNA: TGCAGCGTTTTCCCTCTACTAGCGAGATTAGCGGGAGTGATCGGGGAGCTGTTTTTT; V gene: TRBV29-1; clone size: NA; CDR3 length: 19; J gene: TRBJ2-2; D gene: TRBD2